The clone carrying this T cell receptor beta chain was recorded many times. Its antigen is still unknown. Amplification of the TCR beta CDR3 regions used RNA transcripts (as template). The workflow started with a first-round RT-PCR run with HTBI primers and then moved on to a second-round multiplex PCR. Each CDR3 protein is one row after TCRdb ran MiXCR on the multiplex PCR reads. Found here are over 200,000 distinct CDR3 sequences, approximately 28% of them singletons; the top ten hold approximately 9.6%. The source of the sample is a study of Graves' ophthalmopathy and Graves' hyperthyroidism. Study details: Peripheral blood was gathered at first diagnosis, ahead of any treatment whatsoever. Overall study findings and caveats: Sensitivity of roughly 88% and specificity of around 76% were achieved when a 13-signature model separated ophthalmopathy from stable hyperthyroidism. The blood repertoire also included most expanded thyroid clonotypes above 0.001 frequency.

If patients had other autoimmune diseases, uncontrolled infections, pregnancy or lactation, they were excluded. The clonotype comes from a man aged 45 to 65 with Graves' ophthalmopathy. Sequenced input: peripheral blood.

The CDR3 is CASSLLSGLIETQYF. The CDR3 region has the DNA TGTGCCAGCAGCTTACTATCGGGACTTATAGAGACCCAGTACTTC. The V call is TRBV11-2, the J call TRBJ2-5; maybe TRBD2 (6 bases). CDR1 is SGHAT, CDR2 FQNNGV, per germline. V gave up 2 bases and J gave up 4 bases, with 14 bases separating them. CDR3 size: 15 residues.